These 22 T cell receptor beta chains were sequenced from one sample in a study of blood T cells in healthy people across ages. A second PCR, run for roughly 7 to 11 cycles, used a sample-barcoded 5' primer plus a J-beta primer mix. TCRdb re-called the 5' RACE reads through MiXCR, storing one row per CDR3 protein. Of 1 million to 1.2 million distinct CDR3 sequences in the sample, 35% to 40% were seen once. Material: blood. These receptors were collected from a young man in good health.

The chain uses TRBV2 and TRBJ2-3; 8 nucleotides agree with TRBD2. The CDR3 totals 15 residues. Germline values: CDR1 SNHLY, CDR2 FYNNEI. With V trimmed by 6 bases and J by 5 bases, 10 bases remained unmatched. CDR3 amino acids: CASRAGTSSGDTQYF. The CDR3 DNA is TGTGCCAGCAGGGCCGGGACTAGTAGCGGAGATACGCAGTATTTT.

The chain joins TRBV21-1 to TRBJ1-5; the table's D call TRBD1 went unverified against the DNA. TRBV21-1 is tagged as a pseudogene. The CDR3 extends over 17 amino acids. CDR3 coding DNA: TGTGCCAGCAGCAAAGGAGAGAGGGGGGCGCTGCCCCAGCCCCAGCATTTT. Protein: CASSKGERGALPQPQHF.

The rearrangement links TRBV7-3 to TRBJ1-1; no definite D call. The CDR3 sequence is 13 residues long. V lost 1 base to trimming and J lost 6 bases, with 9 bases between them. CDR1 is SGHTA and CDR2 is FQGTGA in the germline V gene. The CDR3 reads CASSLIVAAEAFF. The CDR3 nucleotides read TGTGCCAGCAGCTTAATAGTCGCCGCTGAAGCTTTCTTT.

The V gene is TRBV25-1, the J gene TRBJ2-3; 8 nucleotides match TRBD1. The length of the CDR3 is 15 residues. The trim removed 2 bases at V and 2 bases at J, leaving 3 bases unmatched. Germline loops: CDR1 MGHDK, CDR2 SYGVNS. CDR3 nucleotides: TGTGCCAGCAGTGAACAGGGGGCCTACACAGATACGCAGTATTTT. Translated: CASSEQGAYTDTQYF. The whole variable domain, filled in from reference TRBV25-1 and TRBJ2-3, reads EADIYQTPRYLVIGTGKKITLECSQTMGHDKMYWYQQDPGMELHLIHYSYGVNSTEKGDLSSESTVSRIRTEHFPLTLESARPSHTSQYLCASSEQGAYTDTQYFGPGTRLTVL.

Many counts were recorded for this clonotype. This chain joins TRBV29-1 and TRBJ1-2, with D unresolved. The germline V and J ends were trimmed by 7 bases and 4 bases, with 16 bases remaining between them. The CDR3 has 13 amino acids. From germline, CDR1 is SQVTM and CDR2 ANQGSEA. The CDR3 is CSAFGGNSYGYTF. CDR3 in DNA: TGCAGCGCTTTCGGAGGTAATAGCTATGGCTACACCTTC.

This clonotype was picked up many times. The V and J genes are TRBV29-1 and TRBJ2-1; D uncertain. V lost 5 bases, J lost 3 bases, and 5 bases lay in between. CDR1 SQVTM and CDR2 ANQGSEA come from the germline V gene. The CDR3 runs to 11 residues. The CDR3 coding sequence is TGCAGCGTTCAGAGCTACAATGAGCAGTTCTTC. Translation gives CSVQSYNEQFF.

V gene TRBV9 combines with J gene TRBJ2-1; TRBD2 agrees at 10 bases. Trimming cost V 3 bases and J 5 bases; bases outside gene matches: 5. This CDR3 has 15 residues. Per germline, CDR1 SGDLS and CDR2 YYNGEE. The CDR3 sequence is CASSERTSGNNEQFF. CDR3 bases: TGTGCCAGCAGCGAGCGGACTAGCGGAAACAATGAGCAGTTCTTC.

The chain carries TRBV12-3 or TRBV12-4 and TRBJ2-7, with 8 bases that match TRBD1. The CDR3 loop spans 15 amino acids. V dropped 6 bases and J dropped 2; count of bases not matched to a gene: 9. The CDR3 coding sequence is TGTGCCAGCAGCGAAGGGACAGGACTTACCTACGAGCAGTACTTC. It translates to CASSEGTGLTYEQYF.

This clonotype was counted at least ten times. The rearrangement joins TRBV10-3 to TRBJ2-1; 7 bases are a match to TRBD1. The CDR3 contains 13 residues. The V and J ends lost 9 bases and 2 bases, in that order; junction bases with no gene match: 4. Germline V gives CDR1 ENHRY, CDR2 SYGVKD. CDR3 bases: TGTGCCATGGGACAGACTCCCTACAATGAGCAGTTCTTC. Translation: CAMGQTPYNEQFF.

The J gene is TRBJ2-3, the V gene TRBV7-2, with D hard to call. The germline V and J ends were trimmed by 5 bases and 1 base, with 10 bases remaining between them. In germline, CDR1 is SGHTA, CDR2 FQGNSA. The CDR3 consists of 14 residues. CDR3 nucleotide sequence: TGTGCCAGCAGCCCAGAAGTCCGCACAGATACGCAGTATTTT. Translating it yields CASSPEVRTDTQYF.

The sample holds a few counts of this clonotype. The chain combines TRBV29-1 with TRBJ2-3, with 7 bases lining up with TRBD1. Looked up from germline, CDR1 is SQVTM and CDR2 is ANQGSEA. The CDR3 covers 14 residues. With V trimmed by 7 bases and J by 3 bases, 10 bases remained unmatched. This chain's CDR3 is CSARADRSTDTQYF. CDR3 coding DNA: TGCAGCGCAAGGGCGGACAGGTCAACAGATACGCAGTATTTT.

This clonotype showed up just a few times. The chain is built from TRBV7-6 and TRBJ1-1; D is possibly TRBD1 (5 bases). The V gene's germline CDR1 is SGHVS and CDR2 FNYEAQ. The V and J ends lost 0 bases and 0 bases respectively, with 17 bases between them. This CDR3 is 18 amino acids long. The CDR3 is CASSLALRRGFMNTEAFF. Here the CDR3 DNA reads TGTGCCAGCAGCTTAGCCTTACGGAGGGGCTTCATGAACACTGAAGCTTTCTTT. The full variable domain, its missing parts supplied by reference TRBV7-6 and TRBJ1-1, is GAGVSQSPRYKVTKRGQDVALRCDPISGHVSLYWYRQALGQGPEFLTYFNYEAQQDKSGLPNDRFSAERPEGSISTLTIQRTEQRDSAMYRCASSLALRRGFMNTEAFFGQGTRLTVV.

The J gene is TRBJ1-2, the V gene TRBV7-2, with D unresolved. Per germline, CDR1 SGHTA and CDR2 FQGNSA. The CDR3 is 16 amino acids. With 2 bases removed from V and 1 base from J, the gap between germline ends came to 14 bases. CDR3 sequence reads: CASSLNIIRRNYGYTF. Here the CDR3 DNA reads TGTGCCAGCAGCTTAAACATCATACGGCGTAACTATGGCTACACCTTC.

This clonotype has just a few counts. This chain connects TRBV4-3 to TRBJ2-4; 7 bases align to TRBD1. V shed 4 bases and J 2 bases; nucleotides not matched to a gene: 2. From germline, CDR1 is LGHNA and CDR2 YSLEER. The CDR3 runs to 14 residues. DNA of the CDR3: TGCGCCAGCAGCCCGGACAGGCCCAAAAACATTCAGTACTTC. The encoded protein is CASSPDRPKNIQYF.

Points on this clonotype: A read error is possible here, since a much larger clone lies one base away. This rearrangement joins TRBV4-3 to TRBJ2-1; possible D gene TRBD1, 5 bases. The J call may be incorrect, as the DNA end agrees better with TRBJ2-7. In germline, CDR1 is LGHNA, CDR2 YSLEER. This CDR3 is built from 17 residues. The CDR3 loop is CASSLGHVASSYNEQYF. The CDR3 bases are TGCGCCAGCAGCCTCGGACACGTTGCGAGCTCCTACAATGAGCAGTACTTC.

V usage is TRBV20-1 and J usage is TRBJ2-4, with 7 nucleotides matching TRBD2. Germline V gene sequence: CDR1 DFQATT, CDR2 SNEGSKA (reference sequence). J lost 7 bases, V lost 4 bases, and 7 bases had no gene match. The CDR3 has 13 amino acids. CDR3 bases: TGCAGTGCTACCTCGGTGGGAGGGAACATTCAGTACTTC. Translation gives CSATSVGGNIQYF.

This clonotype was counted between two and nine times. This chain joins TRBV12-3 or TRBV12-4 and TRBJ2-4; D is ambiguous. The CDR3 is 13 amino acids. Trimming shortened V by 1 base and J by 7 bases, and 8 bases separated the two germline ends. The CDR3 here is CASSLGTGNIQYF. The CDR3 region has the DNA TGTGCCAGCAGTTTAGGTACTGGGAACATTCAGTACTTC.

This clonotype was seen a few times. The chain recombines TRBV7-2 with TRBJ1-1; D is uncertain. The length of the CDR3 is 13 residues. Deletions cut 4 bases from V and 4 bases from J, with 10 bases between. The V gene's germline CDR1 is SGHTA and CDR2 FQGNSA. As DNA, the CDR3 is TGTGCCAGCAGCTCCACTTTGCGCACTGAAGCTTTCTTT. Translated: CASSSTLRTEAFF.

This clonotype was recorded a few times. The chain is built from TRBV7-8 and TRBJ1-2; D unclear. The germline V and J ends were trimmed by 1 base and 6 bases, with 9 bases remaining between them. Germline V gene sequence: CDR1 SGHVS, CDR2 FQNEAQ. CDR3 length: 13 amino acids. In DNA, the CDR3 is TGTGCCAGCAGCTTAGATCGGCGGAATGGCTACACCTTC. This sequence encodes CASSLDRRNGYTF. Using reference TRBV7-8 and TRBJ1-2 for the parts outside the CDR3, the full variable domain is GAGVSQSPRYKVAKRGQDVALRCDPISGHVSLFWYQQALGQGPEFLTYFQNEAQLDKSGLPSDRFFAERPEGSVSTLKIQRTQQEDSAVYLCASSLDRRNGYTFGSGTRLTVV.

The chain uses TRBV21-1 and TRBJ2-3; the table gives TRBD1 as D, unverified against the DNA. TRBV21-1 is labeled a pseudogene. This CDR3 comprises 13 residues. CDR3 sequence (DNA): TGTGCCAGCAGCCCCGGTAATGGAGATACGCAGTATTTT. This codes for CASSPGNGDTQYF.

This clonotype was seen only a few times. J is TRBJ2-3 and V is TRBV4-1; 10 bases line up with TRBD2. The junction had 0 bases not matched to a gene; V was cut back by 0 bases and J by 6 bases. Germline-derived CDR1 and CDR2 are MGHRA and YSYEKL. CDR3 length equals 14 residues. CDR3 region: CASSQEAGGDTQYF. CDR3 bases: TGCGCCAGCAGCCAAGAAGCGGGGGGGGATACGCAGTATTTT.

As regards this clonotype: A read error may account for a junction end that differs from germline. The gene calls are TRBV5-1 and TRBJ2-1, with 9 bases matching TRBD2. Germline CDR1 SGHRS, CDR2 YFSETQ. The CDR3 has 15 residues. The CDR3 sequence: CDSSSAGGSYNEQFF. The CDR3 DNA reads TGCGACAGCAGCTCAGCGGGGGGTAGTTACAATGAGCAGTTCTTC.